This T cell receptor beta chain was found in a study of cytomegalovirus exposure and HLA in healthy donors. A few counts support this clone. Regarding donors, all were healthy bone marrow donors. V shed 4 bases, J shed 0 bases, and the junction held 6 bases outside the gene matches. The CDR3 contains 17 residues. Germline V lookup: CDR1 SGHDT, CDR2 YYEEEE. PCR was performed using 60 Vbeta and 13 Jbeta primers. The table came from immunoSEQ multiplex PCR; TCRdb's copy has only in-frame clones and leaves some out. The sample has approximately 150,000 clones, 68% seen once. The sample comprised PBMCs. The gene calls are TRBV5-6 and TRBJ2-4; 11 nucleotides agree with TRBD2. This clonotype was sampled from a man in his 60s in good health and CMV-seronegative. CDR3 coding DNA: TGTGCCAGCAGCCGGGGACTAGCGGAGTTAGCCAAAAACATTCAGTACTTC. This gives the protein CASSRGLAELAKNIQYF. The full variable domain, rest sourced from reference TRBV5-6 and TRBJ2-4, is DAGVTQSPTHLIKTRGQQVTLRCSPKSGHDTVSWYQQALGQGPQFIFQYYEEEERQRGNFPDRFSGHQFPNYSSELNVNALLLGDSALYLCASSRGLAELAKNIQYFGAGTRLSVL.